The 14 T cell receptor beta chains below were found in one sample sequenced in a study of T-cell reconstitution after alpha-beta-depleted transplantation in children. As it was prepared, the TCRbeta library received unique molecular identifiers. MiXCR was run by TCRdb on the PCR reads, yielding one entry per CDR3 protein. The sample holds about 340,000 distinct CDR3 sequences, over 9% seen once. The starting material was PBMCs from the stem cell graft donor, obtained from the stem cell graft. Receptor source: a human donor who donated a stem cell graft to a child with acute lymphoblastic leukemia.

This chain uses TRBV6-1 with TRBJ1-2; TRBD1 matches at 8 bases. Per the germline V gene, CDR1 is MNHNS and CDR2 is SASEGT. The J segment lost 13 bases and the V segment lost 5 bases, leaving 9 bases of the junction unmatched. The CDR3 covers 12 residues. CDR3 sequence reads: CASSSQDRESTF. In nucleotides, the CDR3 is TGTGCCAGCAGTTCCCAGGACAGGGAGTCCACCTTC.

This clonotype was recorded many times. J is TRBJ1-2 and V is TRBV7-2; no reliable D call. V was shortened by 5 bases and J by 9 bases, with 19 bases between the two germline ends. The V gene's germline CDR1 is SGHTA and CDR2 FQGNSA. This CDR3 is built from 14 residues. The CDR3 sequence: CASSAGRSESSYTF. In nucleotides, the CDR3 is TGTGCCAGCAGCGCTGGACGGAGCGAATCAAGCTACACCTTC.

The chain carries TRBV27 and TRBJ2-5; 8 bases line up with TRBD1. Germline assignment: CDR1 MNHEY and CDR2 SMNVEV (reference sequence). V lost 8 bases to trimming and J lost 1 base; unmatched junction nucleotides: 12. The CDR3 contains 16 residues. The CDR3 reads CASSSDRGTFQETQYF. The CDR3 DNA reads TGTGCCAGCTCCAGCGACAGGGGTACTTTCCAAGAGACCCAGTACTTC.

V and J are TRBV7-3 and TRBJ2-1, with D perhaps being TRBD1 or TRBD2 (6 bases each). Trimming cost V 1 base and J 0 bases, with 22 bases left between them. The CDR3 totals 20 residues. Germline V gives CDR1 SGHTA, CDR2 FQGTGA. CDR3 bases: TGTGCCAGCAGCTTAAACCCCAGGAGGGGGGCGCGACACTCCTACAATGAGCAGTTCTTC. Translating it yields CASSLNPRRGARHSYNEQFF.

This clonotype was seen a handful of times. This sequence joins TRBV11-3 and TRBJ2-7, with D hard to call. Trimming removed 3 bases at V and 7 bases at J, with 10 bases between. CDR1 and CDR2 (germline): SGHNT, YENEEA. The CDR3 has 12 amino acids. As DNA, the CDR3 is TGTGCCAGCAGCTTGGGTCAGCAGGAGCAGTACTTC. As protein: CASSLGQQEQYF. Supplemented by reference TRBV11-3 and TRBJ2-7, the full variable domain reads EAGVVQSPRYKIIEKKQPVAFWCNPISGHNTLYWYLQNLGQGPELLIRYENEEAVDDSQLPKDRFSAERLKGVDSTLKIQPAELGDSAVYLCASSLGQQEQYFGPGTRLTVT.

The chain joins TRBV27 to TRBJ2-7; D unclear. Trimming took off 10 bases at V and 1 base at J, with 14 bases between the two ends. CDR3 length equals 13 residues. From germline, CDR1 is MNHEY and CDR2 SMNVEV (reference sequence). Here the CDR3 reads CATRTALSYEQYF. The CDR3 DNA reads as TGTGCCACAAGGACGGCCCTTTCCTACGAGCAGTACTTC.

The V call is TRBV12-3 or TRBV12-4, the J call TRBJ2-1; TRBD2 might be the D (5 bases). Trimming stripped 5 bases from V and 4 bases from J, with 18 bases between. This CDR3 contains 16 residues. The CDR3 here is CASSPDGVPGYNEQFF. The DNA for the CDR3 is TGTGCCAGCAGTCCAGACGGGGTCCCTGGGTACAATGAGCAGTTCTTC.

The chain combines TRBV28 with TRBJ1-1; D may be TRBD1 (6 bases). The germline gives CDR1 MDHEN, CDR2 SYDVKM. V was cut by 3 bases and J by 4 bases, with 15 bases left in between. The CDR3 totals 15 residues. In DNA, the CDR3 is TGTGCCAGCAGTTTCCGGGGGCCCCGCGGCACTGAAGCTTTCTTT. This gives the protein CASSFRGPRGTEAFF. Looking up the rest from reference TRBV28 and TRBJ1-1 gives the full variable domain: DVKVTQSSRYLVKRTGEKVFLECVQDMDHENMFWYRQDPGLGLRLIYFSYDVKMKEKGDIPEGYSVSREKKERFSLILESASTNQTSMYLCASSFRGPRGTEAFFGQGTRLTVV.

The chain is built from TRBV7-4 and TRBJ1-1; TRBD1 might be the D (6 bases). Germline V gives CDR1 SGHVT, CDR2 SQSDAQ. The V end was cut by 2 bases, the J end by 0 bases, with 10 bases between. The CDR3 extends over 15 amino acids. The CDR3 coding sequence is TGTGCCAGCAGCTTACCAGGGGAAATGAACACTGAAGCTTTCTTT. This encodes CASSLPGEMNTEAFF. Based on the CDR3 plus reference TRBV7-4 and TRBJ1-1, the full variable domain is GAGVSQSPRYKVAKRGRDVALRCDSISGHVTLYWYRQTLGQGSEVLTYSQSDAQRDKSGRPSGRFSAERPERSVSTLKIQRTEQGDSAVYLCASSLPGEMNTEAFFGQGTRLTVV.

This clonotype was picked up a small number of times. The chain uses TRBV28 and TRBJ2-1; D perhaps matches TRBD2 (6 bases). Germline assignment: CDR1 MDHEN and CDR2 SYDVKM. Trimming took 9 bases from V and 2 from J, leaving 11 bases between them. The CDR3 loop spans 13 amino acids. CDR3: CASGSGTYNEQFF. The CDR3, as DNA: TGTGCCAGTGGTAGCGGAACCTACAATGAGCAGTTCTTC.

This chain connects TRBV20-1 to TRBJ2-1, with D possibly TRBD2 on 5 matching bases. Trimming left V 6 bases short and J 6 bases short, with 12 bases between. This CDR3 contains 12 residues. The germline CDR1 and CDR2 sequences are DFQATT and SNEGSKA (reference sequence). DNA for the CDR3: TGCAGTGCCCGGGAATTCGGCAATGAGCAGTTCTTC. This sequence encodes CSAREFGNEQFF.

V and J are TRBV7-9 and TRBJ2-1; 7 bases align to TRBD2. This CDR3 contains 13 residues. CDR1 is SEHNR, CDR2 FQNEAQ, per germline (reference sequence). With V trimmed by 7 bases and J by 4 bases, 4 bases remained unmatched. As DNA, the CDR3 is TGTGCCAGCACTGACGGGGGGTACAATGAGCAGTTCTTC. Protein sequence: CASTDGGYNEQFF.

The chain couples TRBV4-2 to TRBJ1-2; 8 bases match TRBD1. CDR3 length equals 14 residues. V shed 2 bases and J 7 bases; nucleotides not matched to a gene: 6. Germline V gives CDR1 LGHNA, CDR2 YNFKEQ. The CDR3 DNA follows: TGTGCCAGCAGCCAACAGGGGGCGGGGAGTGGCTACACCTTC. This translates into CASSQQGAGSGYTF.

The V gene is TRBV28, the J gene TRBJ2-4; D is possibly TRBD2 (6 bases). V was clipped by 3 bases and J by 7 bases, with 13 bases between them. This CDR3 contains 14 residues. Germline CDR1 MDHEN, CDR2 SYDVKM. This CDR3 reads CASSLRGYSNIQYF. DNA of the CDR3: TGTGCCAGCAGTTTGCGGGGTTACTCCAACATTCAGTACTTC.